The 20 T cell receptor beta chains listed next were all sequenced from one sample in a study of control samples from healthy donors and cancer patients. Some clones are missing from TCRdb's copy, which holds only in-frame ones; the method was immunoSEQ multiplex PCR. The sample records under 200,000 clones, about 95% being singletons. Specimen: PBMCs. Receptors were obtained from a man aged 55-75 years with colorectal cancer.

The V gene is TRBV7-2, the J gene TRBJ1-2, with D perhaps matching TRBD1 (5 bases). This CDR3 has 14 amino acids. Trimming shortened V by 4 bases and J by 8 bases, and 17 bases separated the two germline ends. Germline CDR1 and CDR2: SGHTA and FQGNSA. CDR3 DNA: TGTGCCAGCAGCTCGTCGGCAGGGCCAGCGGGCTACACCTTC. Translation: CASSSSAGPAGYTF.

This clone was counted once. The rearrangement links TRBV19 to TRBJ2-2, with 7 bases that match TRBD1. CDR1 is LNHDA, CDR2 SQIVND, per germline (reference sequence). This CDR3 is 15 amino acids long. The V and J ends lost 1 base and 4 bases, in that order; junction bases with no gene match: 3. CDR3 nucleotide sequence: TGTGCCAGTAGTATAGGACAGGGCTCCACCGGGGAGCTGTTTTTT. It yields the protein CASSIGQGSTGELFF.

V usage is TRBV7-7 and J usage is TRBJ2-2, with unresolved D. Trimming pared 4 bases from V and 1 base from J, leaving 7 bases between. Germline values: CDR1 SSHAT, CDR2 FNYEAQ (reference sequence). CDR3 length: 14 residues. CDR3 protein: CASSSGRNTGELFF. DNA for the CDR3: TGTGCCAGCAGCTCTGGACGGAACACCGGGGAGCTGTTTTTT.

V and J are TRBV18 and TRBJ1-5, with a tentative D call TRBD1 (6 bases). CDR3 length: 13 amino acids. CDR1 and CDR2 (germline): KGHSH, LQKENI. V was cut by 6 bases and J by 5 bases, with 11 bases left in between. CDR3 coding DNA: TGTGCCAGCTCGACAGGAGTTGATCAGCCCCAGCATTTT. This codes for CASSTGVDQPQHF.

This clone has more than one count but fewer than ten. V usage is TRBV19 and J usage is TRBJ1-1; no firm D call. The CDR3 has 15 residues. Between the trimmed V and J ends, which lost 5 bases and 0 bases, there was a span of 13 bases. Germline V gene lookup returns CDR1 LNHDA and CDR2 SQIVND (reference sequence). The CDR3 loop reads CASSAKGPVNTEAFF. CDR3 sequence (DNA): TGTGCCAGTAGTGCCAAAGGTCCAGTGAACACTGAAGCTTTCTTT.

This clone has a single count. This chain connects TRBV6-1 to TRBJ1-4; possible D gene TRBD1, 6 bases. Germline V lookup: CDR1 MNHNS, CDR2 SASEGT. This CDR3 has 15 residues. Trimming stripped 3 bases from V and 8 bases from J, with 16 bases between. The CDR3 loop reads CASSEDTGSGEKLFF. The DNA of the CDR3 is TGTGCCAGCAGTGAGGATACAGGGTCGGGGGAAAAACTGTTTTTT.

In its sample, this clone was seen once. J is TRBJ2-3 and V is TRBV4-3; 9 nucleotides agree with TRBD2. CDR3 length: 16 amino acids. Per the germline V gene, CDR1 is LGHNA and CDR2 is YSLEER. The J segment lost 3 bases and the V segment lost 0 bases, leaving 4 bases of the junction unmatched. In nucleotides, the CDR3 is TGCGCCAGCAGCCAAGAATGGCTAGCGGGGACAGATACGCAGTATTTT. Its translation: CASSQEWLAGTDTQYF.

The chain uses TRBV5-6 and TRBJ1-2; no clear D gene. Germline loops: CDR1 SGHDT, CDR2 YYEEEE. Trimming stripped 6 bases from V and 0 bases from J, with 18 bases between. This CDR3 comprises 16 residues. The DNA for the CDR3 is TGTGCCAGCACCTACCGGCTCACGGACTCTAACTATGGCTACACCTTC. Translated, it gives CASTYRLTDSNYGYTF.

The chain recombines TRBV21-1 with TRBJ2-1. TRBV21-1 is termed a pseudogene. The CDR3 contains 15 residues. The CDR3 region is CASSKPPGSAVEQFF. CDR3 DNA: TGTGCCAGCAGCAAACCCCCGGGCTCAGCAGTTGAGCAGTTCTTC.

The rearrangement links TRBV9 to TRBJ2-5; D unclear. Germline lookup yields CDR1 SGDLS and CDR2 YYNGEE. This CDR3 spans 13 amino acids. V lost 0 bases, J lost 1 base, and 4 bases lay in between. CDR3 region: CASSVASQETQYF. The CDR3 DNA sequence: TGTGCCAGCAGCGTAGCTTCCCAAGAGACCCAGTACTTC.

The CDR3 loop is CASSYGASVQPQHF. The CDR3 nucleotides read TGTGCCAGCAGTTACGGGGCCAGTGTGCAGCCCCAGCATTTT. The chain couples TRBV6-2 or TRBV6-3 to TRBJ1-5; a possible D gene is TRBD1 (5 bases). CDR3 length: 14 residues. The germline gives CDR1 MNHEY, CDR2 SVGEGT. V dropped 2 bases and J dropped 7 bases, with 12 bases sitting between them.

The V call is TRBV9, the J call TRBJ2-7; D not certain. The V gene lost 4 bases and the J gene lost 2 bases, with 10 bases spanning the gap. The CDR3 has 13 residues. Germline loops: CDR1 SGDLS, CDR2 YYNGEE. The CDR3 here is CASSPSTTYEQYF. CDR3 nucleotide sequence: TGTGCCAGCAGCCCGTCGACCACCTACGAGCAGTACTTC. Using reference TRBV9 and TRBJ2-7 for the parts outside the CDR3, the full variable domain is DSGVTQTPKHLITATGQRVTLRCSPRSGDLSVYWYQQSLDQGLQFLIQYYNGEERAKGNILERFSAQQFPDLHSELNLSSLELGDSALYFCASSPSTTYEQYFGPGTRLTVT.

CDR3 coding DNA: TGCGCCAGCAGCCCCGGAACGTCGGGGGCAACTAATGAAAAACTGTTTTTT. This sequence encodes CASSPGTSGATNEKLFF. The V and J genes are TRBV4-3 and TRBJ1-4, with D tentatively TRBD1 (5 bases). V lost 4 bases to trimming and J lost 0 bases, with 15 bases between them. Germline CDR1 LGHNA, CDR2 YSLEER. This CDR3 has 17 amino acids.

The genes are TRBV5-1 and TRBJ1-1; TRBD1 is a possible D gene (6 bases). V was trimmed by 7 bases and J by 4 bases, leaving 14 bases between them. Germline V CDR1 and CDR2: SGHRS, YFSETQ. CDR3 length equals 13 residues. CDR3 bases: TGCGCCAGCCGAACAGGGTTTATCACTGAAGCTTTCTTT. Its translation: CASRTGFITEAFF.

This clone was seen just once. The J gene is TRBJ2-7, the V gene TRBV30; 7 positions match TRBD1. The CDR3 length is 12 residues. CDR1 and CDR2 (germline): GTSNPN, SVGIG (reference sequence). J gave up 3 bases and V 5 bases, and 4 bases lay outside the gene matches. The CDR3 reads CAWHRGYYEQYF. The CDR3 region has the DNA TGTGCCTGGCACAGGGGCTACTACGAGCAGTACTTC.

This chain connects TRBV6-2 or TRBV6-3 to TRBJ1-4; the D gene is possibly TRBD1 (5 bases). This CDR3 contains 15 residues. Per the germline V gene, CDR1 is MNHEY and CDR2 is SVGEGT. V shed 5 bases and J shed 4 bases, with 14 bases lying between them. CDR3 bases: TGTGCCAGCAGTGATCGGGGGACGGGTAATGAAAAACTGTTTTTT. Amino acids: CASSDRGTGNEKLFF.

This clone was recorded only once. This chain links TRBV3-1 (or the pseudogene TRBV3-2) with TRBJ1-2; 11 nucleotides line up with TRBD1. Trimming took 4 bases from V and 4 from J; bases not matched to a gene: 5. Germline V CDR1 and CDR2: LGHDT, YNNKEL (reference sequence). The CDR3 spans 15 residues. CDR3 nucleotides: TGTGCCAGCAGCCGGGGGACAGGGGGAGGCTATGGCTACACCTTC. Residues: CASSRGTGGGYGYTF.

The chain uses TRBV30 and TRBJ1-5, with D possibly TRBD1 on 5 matching bases. The CDR3 loop spans 13 amino acids. With 2 bases removed from V and 7 bases from J, the gap between germline ends came to 12 bases. CDR1 and CDR2 (germline): GTSNPN, SVGIG (reference sequence). The CDR3 protein is CAWSPMGVQPQHF. The CDR3 region has the DNA TGTGCCTGGAGTCCGATGGGGGTCCAGCCCCAGCATTTT. Together with reference TRBV30 and TRBJ1-5, the CDR3 gives the full variable domain: SQTIHQWPATLVQPVGSPLSLECTVEGTSNPNLYWYRQAAGRGLQLLFYSVGIGQISSEVPQNLSASRPQDRQFILSSKKLLLSDSGFYLCAWSPMGVQPQHFGDGTRLSIL.

The chain couples TRBV6-5 to TRBJ1-5; D might be TRBD1 (6 bases). V was trimmed by 4 bases and J by 7 bases, leaving 11 bases between them. CDR3 length equals 13 residues. Per the germline V gene, CDR1 is MNHEY and CDR2 is SVGAGI. The CDR3 DNA sequence: TGTGCCAGCAGTTCAGGAGGGGGACAGCCCCAGCATTTT. Its protein is CASSSGGGQPQHF.

The V and J genes are TRBV18 and TRBJ2-1, with a tentative D call TRBD1 (5 bases). V gave up 2 bases and J gave up 4 bases, with 9 bases separating them. This CDR3 is 14 amino acids long. Per germline, CDR1 KGHSH and CDR2 LQKENI. CDR3 loop: CASSPDSLYNEQFF. DNA of the CDR3: TGTGCCAGCTCACCAGACAGCCTTTACAATGAGCAGTTCTTC.